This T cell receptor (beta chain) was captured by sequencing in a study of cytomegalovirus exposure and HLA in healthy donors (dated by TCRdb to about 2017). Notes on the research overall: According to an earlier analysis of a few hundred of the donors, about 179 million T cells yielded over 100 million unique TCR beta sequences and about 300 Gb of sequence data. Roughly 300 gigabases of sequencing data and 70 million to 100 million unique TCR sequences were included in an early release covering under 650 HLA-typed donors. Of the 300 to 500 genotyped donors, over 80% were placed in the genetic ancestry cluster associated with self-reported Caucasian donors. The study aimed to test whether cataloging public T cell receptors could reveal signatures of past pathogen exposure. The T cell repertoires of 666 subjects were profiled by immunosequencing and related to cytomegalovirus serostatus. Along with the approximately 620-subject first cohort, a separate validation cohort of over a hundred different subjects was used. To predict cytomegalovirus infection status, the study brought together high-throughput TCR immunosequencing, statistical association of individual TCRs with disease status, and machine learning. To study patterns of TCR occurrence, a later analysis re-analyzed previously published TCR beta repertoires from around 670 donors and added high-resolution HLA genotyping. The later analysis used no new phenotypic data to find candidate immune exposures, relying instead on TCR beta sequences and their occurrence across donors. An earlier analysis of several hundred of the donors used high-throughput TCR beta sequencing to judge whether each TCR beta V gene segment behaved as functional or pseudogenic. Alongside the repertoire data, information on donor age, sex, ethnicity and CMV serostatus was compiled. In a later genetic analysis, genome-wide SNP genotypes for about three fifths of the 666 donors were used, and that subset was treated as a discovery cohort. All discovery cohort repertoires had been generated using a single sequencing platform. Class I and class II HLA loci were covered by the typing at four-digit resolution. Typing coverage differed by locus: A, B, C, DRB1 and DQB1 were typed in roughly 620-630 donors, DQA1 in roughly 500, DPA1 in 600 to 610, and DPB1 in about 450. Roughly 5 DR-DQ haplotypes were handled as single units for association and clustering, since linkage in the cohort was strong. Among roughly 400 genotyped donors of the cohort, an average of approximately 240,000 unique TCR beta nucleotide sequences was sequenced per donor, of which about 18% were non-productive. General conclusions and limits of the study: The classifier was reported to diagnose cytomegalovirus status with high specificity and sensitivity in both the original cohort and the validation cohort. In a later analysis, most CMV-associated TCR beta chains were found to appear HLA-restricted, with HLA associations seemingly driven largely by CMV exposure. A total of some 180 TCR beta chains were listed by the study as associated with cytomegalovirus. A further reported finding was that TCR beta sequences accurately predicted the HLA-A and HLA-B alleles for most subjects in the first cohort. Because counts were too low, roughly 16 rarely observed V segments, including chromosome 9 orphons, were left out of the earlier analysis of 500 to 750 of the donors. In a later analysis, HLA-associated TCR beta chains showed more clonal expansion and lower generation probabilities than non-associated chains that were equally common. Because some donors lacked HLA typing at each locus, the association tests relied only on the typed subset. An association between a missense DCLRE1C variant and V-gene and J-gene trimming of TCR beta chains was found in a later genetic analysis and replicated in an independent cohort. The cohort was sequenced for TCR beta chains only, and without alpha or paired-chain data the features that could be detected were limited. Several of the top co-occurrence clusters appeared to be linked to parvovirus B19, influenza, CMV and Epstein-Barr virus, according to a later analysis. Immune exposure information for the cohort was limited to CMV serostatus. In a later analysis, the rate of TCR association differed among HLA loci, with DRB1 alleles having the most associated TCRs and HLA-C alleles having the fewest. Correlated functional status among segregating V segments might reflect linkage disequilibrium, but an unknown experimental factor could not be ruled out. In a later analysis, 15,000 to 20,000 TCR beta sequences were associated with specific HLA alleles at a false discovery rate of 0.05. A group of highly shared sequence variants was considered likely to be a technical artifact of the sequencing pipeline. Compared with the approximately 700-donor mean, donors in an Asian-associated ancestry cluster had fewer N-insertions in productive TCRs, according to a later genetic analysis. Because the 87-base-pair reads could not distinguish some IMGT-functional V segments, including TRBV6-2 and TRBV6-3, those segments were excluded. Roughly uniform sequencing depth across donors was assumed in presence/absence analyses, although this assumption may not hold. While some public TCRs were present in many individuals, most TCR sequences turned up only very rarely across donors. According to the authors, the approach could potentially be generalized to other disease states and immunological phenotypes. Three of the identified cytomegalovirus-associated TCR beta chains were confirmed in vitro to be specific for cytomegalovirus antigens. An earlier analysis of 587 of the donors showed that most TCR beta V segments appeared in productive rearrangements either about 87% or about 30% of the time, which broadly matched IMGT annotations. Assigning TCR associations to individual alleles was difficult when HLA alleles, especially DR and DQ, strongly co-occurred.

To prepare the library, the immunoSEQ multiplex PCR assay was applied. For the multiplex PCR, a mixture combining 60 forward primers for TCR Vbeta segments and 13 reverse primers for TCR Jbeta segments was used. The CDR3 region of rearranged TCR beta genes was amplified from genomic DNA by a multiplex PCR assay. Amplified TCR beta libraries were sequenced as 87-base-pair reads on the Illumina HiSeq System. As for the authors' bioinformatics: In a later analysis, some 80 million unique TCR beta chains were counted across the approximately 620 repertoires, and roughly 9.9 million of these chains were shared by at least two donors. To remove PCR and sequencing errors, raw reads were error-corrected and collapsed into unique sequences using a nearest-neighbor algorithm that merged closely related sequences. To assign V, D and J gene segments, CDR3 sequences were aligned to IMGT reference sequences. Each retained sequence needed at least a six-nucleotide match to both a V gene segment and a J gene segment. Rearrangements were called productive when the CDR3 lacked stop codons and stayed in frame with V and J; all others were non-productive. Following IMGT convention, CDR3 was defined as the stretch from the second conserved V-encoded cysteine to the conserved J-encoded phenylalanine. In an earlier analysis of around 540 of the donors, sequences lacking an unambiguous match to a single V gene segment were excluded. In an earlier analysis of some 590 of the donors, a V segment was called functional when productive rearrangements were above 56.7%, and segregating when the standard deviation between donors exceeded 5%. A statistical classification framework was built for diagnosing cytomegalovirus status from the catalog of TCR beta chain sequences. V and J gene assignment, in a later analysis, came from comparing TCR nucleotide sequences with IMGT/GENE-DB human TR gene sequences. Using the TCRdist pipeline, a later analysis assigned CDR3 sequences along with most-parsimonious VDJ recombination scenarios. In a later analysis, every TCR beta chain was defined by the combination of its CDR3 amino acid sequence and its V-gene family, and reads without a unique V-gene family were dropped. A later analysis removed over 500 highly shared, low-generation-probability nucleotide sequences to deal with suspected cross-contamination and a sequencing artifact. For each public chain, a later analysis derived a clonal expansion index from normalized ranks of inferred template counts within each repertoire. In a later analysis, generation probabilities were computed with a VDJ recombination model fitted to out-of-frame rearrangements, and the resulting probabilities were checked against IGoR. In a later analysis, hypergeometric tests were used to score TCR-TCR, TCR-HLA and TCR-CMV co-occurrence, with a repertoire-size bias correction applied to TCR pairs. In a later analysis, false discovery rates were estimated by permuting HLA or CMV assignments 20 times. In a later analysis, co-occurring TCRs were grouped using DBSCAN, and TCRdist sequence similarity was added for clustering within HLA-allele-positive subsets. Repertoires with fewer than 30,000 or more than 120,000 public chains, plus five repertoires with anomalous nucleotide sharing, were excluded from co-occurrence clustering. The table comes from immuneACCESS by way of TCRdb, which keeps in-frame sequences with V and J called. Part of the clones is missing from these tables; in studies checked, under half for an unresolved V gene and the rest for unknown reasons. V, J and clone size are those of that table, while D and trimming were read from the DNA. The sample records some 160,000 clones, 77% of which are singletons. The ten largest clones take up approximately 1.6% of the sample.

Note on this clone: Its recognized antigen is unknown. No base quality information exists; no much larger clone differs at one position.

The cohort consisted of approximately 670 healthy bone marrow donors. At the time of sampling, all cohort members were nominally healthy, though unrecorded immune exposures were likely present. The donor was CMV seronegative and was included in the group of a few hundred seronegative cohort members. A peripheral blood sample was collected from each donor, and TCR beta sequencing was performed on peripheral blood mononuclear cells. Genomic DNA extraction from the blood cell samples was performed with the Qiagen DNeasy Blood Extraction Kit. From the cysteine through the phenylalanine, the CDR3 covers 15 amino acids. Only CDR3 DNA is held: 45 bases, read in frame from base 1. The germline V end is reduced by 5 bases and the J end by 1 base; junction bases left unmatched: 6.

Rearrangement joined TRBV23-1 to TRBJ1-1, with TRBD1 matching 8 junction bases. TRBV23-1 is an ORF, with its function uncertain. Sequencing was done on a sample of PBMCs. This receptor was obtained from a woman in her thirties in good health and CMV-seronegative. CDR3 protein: CASSTRTGTNTEAFF. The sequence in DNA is TGCGCCAGCAGTACACGGACAGGGACGAACACTGAAGCTTTCTTT.